The rows below give T cell receptor beta chains drawn from one sample of a study of blood T cells in healthy people across ages. TCRdb re-called the 5' RACE reads through MiXCR, storing one row per CDR3 protein. The sample comprises approximately 790,000 distinct CDR3 sequences, about 62% of which are singletons, and 25% to 30% rests with the top ten. The material sequenced was blood. All receptors derive from a man aged 25-40 years in good health. Each CDR3 is given with its conserved first and last residue. D genes are given only for firm matches. The size entry is marked missing in some rows and otherwise reads once, few, many or a size class.

abundance: NA; v_gene: TRBV12-3/TRBV12-4; j_gene: TRBJ1-1; d_gene: TRBD1; CDR3nt: TGTGCCAGCAATCCGGGACAGGGAGTGTCCGAAGCTTTCTTT; CDR3aa: CASNPGQGVSEAFF
abundance: NA; v_gene: TRBV20-1; j_gene: TRBJ2-1; d_gene: NA; CDR3nt: TGCAGTGCTAGACCCGGGACATCCGGTGAGCAGTTCTTC; CDR3aa: CSARPGTSGEQFF
abundance: once; v_gene: TRBV5-1; j_gene: TRBJ2-2; d_gene: TRBD2; CDR3nt: TGCGCCAGCTTCCACAAGGGACTAGCGAGAAACACCGGGGAGCTGTTTTTT; CDR3aa: CASFHKGLARNTGELFF
abundance: NA; v_gene: TRBV5-6; j_gene: TRBJ2-1; d_gene: NA; CDR3nt: TGTGCCAGCAGCTTCCGACAGGACGAGTCGGTCGATGAGCAGTTCTTC; CDR3aa: CASSFRQDESVDEQFF
abundance: few; v_gene: TRBV27; j_gene: TRBJ2-7; d_gene: NA; CDR3nt: TGTGCCAGCAGTATGACAGTGGTCTACGAGCAGTACTTC; CDR3aa: CASSMTVVYEQYF
abundance: NA; v_gene: TRBV7-2; j_gene: TRBJ2-4; d_gene: NA; CDR3nt: TGTGCCAGCAGTCTCTCCAACAGGGTAGCCAAAAATATTCAGTACTTC; CDR3aa: CASSLSNRVAKNIQYF
abundance: NA; v_gene: TRBV6-6; j_gene: TRBJ2-5; d_gene: NA; CDR3nt: TGTGCCAGCAGTCAGCTCTACGGGGTAGAAGAGACCCAGTACTTC; CDR3aa: CASSQLYGVEETQYF
abundance: NA; v_gene: TRBV28; j_gene: TRBJ1-5; d_gene: NA; CDR3nt: TGTGCCAGCAGTCCCCATGGGCAGGGGAATCAGCCCCAGCATTTT; CDR3aa: CASSPHGQGNQPQHF
abundance: NA; v_gene: TRBV7-3; j_gene: TRBJ2-5; d_gene: NA; CDR3nt: TGTGCCAGCAGCCCCCAAGGGACCGGCGAGACCCAGTACTTC; CDR3aa: CASSPQGTGETQYF
abundance: many; v_gene: TRBV10-3; j_gene: TRBJ1-1; d_gene: NA; CDR3nt: TGTGCCATCAGTGAGTTGGGCCCCCGAGGAACTGAAGCTTTCTTT; CDR3aa: CAISELGPRGTEAFF